Shown below are 18 T cell receptor beta chains from a single sample sequenced in a study of T cells in Graves' hyperthyroidism and ophthalmopathy. Amplified TCR beta CDR3 regions derived from RNA transcripts. When the TCR CDR3 underwent first-round RT-PCR, the HTBI primer set was used. TCRdb reanalysed the multiplex PCR reads using MiXCR and keeps one entry per CDR3 protein. Of roughly 710,000 distinct CDR3 sequences listed, 35% are singletons. Sequences were obtained from blood. The receptors stem from a woman aged 40 to 55 with Graves' hyperthyroidism.

A remark on this clonotype: The CDR3 does not end in the conserved phenylalanine or tryptophan, so this is likely a read error. This chain connects TRBV6-1 to TRBJ1-1; D gene uncertain. Germline values: CDR1 MNHNS, CDR2 SASEGT. With 5 bases removed from V and 3 bases from J, the gap between germline ends came to 10 bases. This CDR3 has 13 residues. DNA for the CDR3: TGTGCCAGCAGTCCCCGAAGGGACACTGAAGCTTTCTCT. It specifies CASSPRRDTEAFS.

This clonotype came up many times. The chain couples TRBV7-9 to TRBJ1-1; D is perhaps TRBD1 (5 bases). The CDR3 has 13 amino acids. Germline values: CDR1 SEHNR, CDR2 FQNEAQ (reference sequence). Trimming removed 2 bases from V and 7 bases from J, with 11 bases in between. CDR3 DNA sequence: TGTGCCAGCAGCTTACAGGGCCTGGGTGAAGCTTTCTTT. The encoded protein is CASSLQGLGEAFF.

This chain joins TRBV6-2 or TRBV6-3 and TRBJ1-5; the match to TRBD1 covers 8 bases. With 7 bases clipped from V and 1 base from J, the junction kept 6 bases outside the gene matches. The germline gives CDR1 MNHEY, CDR2 SVGEGT. The CDR3 sequence is 15 residues long. The CDR3 DNA reads as TGTGCCAGCACCGGACAGGGTGGGAGCAATCAGCCCCAGCATTTT. Translating gives CASTGQGGSNQPQHF.

Turning to this clonotype: This is likely a read error, given that the CDR3 carries no conserved phenylalanine or tryptophan at its end. V gene TRBV7-9 combines with J gene TRBJ1-2; 7 nucleotides line up with TRBD1. CDR1 is SEHNR, CDR2 FQNEAQ, per germline (reference sequence). Trimming at V came to 4 bases and at J to 2 bases, leaving 13 bases not matched to a gene. The CDR3 is made up of 17 amino acids. The CDR3 region has the DNA TGTGCCAGCAGCTCCCCCTCCTTACAGGGGCCCAACTATGGCTACACCCTC. This encodes CASSSPSLQGPNYGYTL.

The J gene is TRBJ2-2, the V gene TRBV7-2, with D possibly being TRBD2 (6 bases). Germline V CDR1 and CDR2: SGHTA, FQGNSA. Trimming removed 5 bases from V and 6 bases from J, with 10 bases in between. This CDR3 spans 13 amino acids. The CDR3 coding sequence is TGTGCCAGCAGCAAGACTAGTTCCGGGGAGCTGTTTTTT. Protein product: CASSKTSSGELFF.

This clonotype was observed a handful of times. The CDR3 DNA sequence: TGTGCCATCCGGGTCCAGGGCGGTGAAAAACTGTTTTTT. It is translated as CAIRVQGGEKLFF. This chain connects TRBV12-3 or TRBV12-4 to TRBJ1-4; D perhaps matches TRBD1 (5 bases). V gave up 10 bases and J gave up 7 bases, with 16 bases separating them. The CDR3 consists of 13 residues.

This clonotype was counted at least ten times. V is TRBV14 and J is TRBJ2-7; unclear D gene. Trimming took 2 bases from V and 3 from J, leaving 5 bases between them. Germline assignment: CDR1 SGHDN and CDR2 FVKESK. The CDR3 runs to 12 residues. The CDR3 region is CASSQNGYEQYF. In DNA, the CDR3 is TGTGCCAGCAGCCAAAACGGCTACGAGCAGTACTTC.

The sample holds many counts of this clonotype. The chain carries TRBV11-3 and TRBJ1-1, with 8 positions matching TRBD1. CDR1 and CDR2 (germline): SGHNT, YENEEA. V lost 5 bases and J lost 10; bases outside the gene matches: 9. The CDR3 length is 13 residues. The chain's CDR3 is CASSPRTGRRAFF. In nucleotides, the CDR3 is TGTGCCAGCAGCCCCCGGACAGGGCGACGAGCTTTCTTT.

This clonotype was seen a single time. At one end the junction does not follow the germline gene, possibly because of a read error. CDR3 nucleotides: TGTGTCAGCAGCCCCTCGACGGACGGAAACACCATATATTTT. Protein: CVSSPSTDGNTIYF. The chain combines TRBV7-9 with TRBJ1-3, with D hard to call. CDR3 size: 14 residues. Germline V gene lookup returns CDR1 SEHNR and CDR2 FQNEAQ (reference sequence).

About this clonotype itself: The junction departs from the called germline gene at one end, perhaps through a read error. The chain combines TRBV7-7 with TRBJ2-2; D is perhaps TRBD1 (5 bases). Germline CDR1 is SSHAT and CDR2 is FNYEAQ (reference sequence). The CDR3 sequence is 15 residues long. The DNA for the CDR3 is TGTGCTAGCAGCTTACAGGACGTTAACACCGGGGAGCTGTTTTTT. Translation gives CASSLQDVNTGELFF.

Note on this clonotype: This may arise from a read error, as a much more abundant clone is one base away. The gene calls are TRBV10-3 and TRBJ1-2; D is unclear. CDR1 and CDR2 from the germline V gene are ENHRY and SYGVKD. The CDR3 contains 13 residues. The CDR3 DNA is TGTGTCAGCACACCGGACGGGCTGAGTGGCTACACCTTC. Translated, it gives CVSTPDGLSGYTF.

J is TRBJ2-6 and V is TRBV4-3; TRBD2 is a possible D gene (6 bases). Trimming took off 0 bases at V and 13 bases at J, with 16 bases between the two ends. The CDR3 contains 15 residues. Germline V lookup: CDR1 LGHNA, CDR2 YSLEER. The CDR3 loop reads CASSQDRAGLWVLTF. DNA of the CDR3: TGCGCCAGCAGCCAAGATAGGGCGGGGTTGTGGGTCCTGACTTTC.

The V and J genes are TRBV9 and TRBJ2-7; 7 positions match TRBD1. The CDR3 totals 14 residues. Germline CDR1 is SGDLS and CDR2 is YYNGEE. Germline trimming cut 4 bases from V and 3 bases from J; bases unmatched to any gene: 7. CDR3 in amino acids: CASSQMTGNYEQYF. The CDR3, as DNA: TGTGCCAGCAGCCAAATGACAGGGAACTACGAGCAGTACTTC.

This clonotype was recorded a few times. The rearrangement uses TRBV19 and TRBJ2-1, with 12 bases aligning to TRBD2. The V segment lost 5 bases and the J segment 4 bases; nucleotides outside the gene matches: 6. This CDR3 region has 16 residues. Germline V gene sequence: CDR1 LNHDA, CDR2 SQIVND (reference sequence). This CDR3 is CASSPTGTSGYNEQFF. Written as DNA, the CDR3 is TGTGCCAGTAGTCCCACCGGGACTAGCGGGTACAATGAGCAGTTCTTC.

This clonotype was recorded at least ten times. The chain has TRBV9 and TRBJ1-1, with 7 nucleotides matching TRBD1. The CDR3 is 13 residues long. CDR1 is SGDLS and CDR2 is YYNGEE in the germline V gene. Trimming took 3 bases from V and 5 from J; bases not matched to a gene: 4. CDR3 sequence reads: CASSGGQKTEAFF. In nucleotides, the CDR3 is TGTGCCAGCAGCGGGGGACAGAAGACTGAAGCTTTCTTT. Full variable domain (missing parts from reference TRBV9 and TRBJ1-1): DSGVTQTPKHLITATGQRVTLRCSPRSGDLSVYWYQQSLDQGLQFLIQYYNGEERAKGNILERFSAQQFPDLHSELNLSSLELGDSALYFCASSGGQKTEAFFGQGTRLTVV.

This clonotype was detected ten times or more. Here the CDR3 reads CSFRLAGFQETQYF. The CDR3 DNA reads TGCAGCTTTAGACTAGCGGGTTTCCAAGAGACCCAGTACTTC. The chain has TRBV29-1 and TRBJ2-5; TRBD2 agrees at 10 bases. V shed 8 bases and J 1 base; nucleotides not matched to a gene: 7. CDR3 length: 14 amino acids. The germline gives CDR1 SQVTM, CDR2 ANQGSEA.

The CDR3 coding sequence is TGTGCCAGCAGCTTAGAAAGACACAAAAACATTCAGTACTTC. The encoded protein is CASSLERHKNIQYF. The rearrangement joins TRBV7-8 to TRBJ2-4; D is undetermined. The CDR3 extends over 14 amino acids. Germline V gene sequence: CDR1 SGHVS, CDR2 FQNEAQ. V was shortened by 1 base and J by 3 bases, with 7 bases between the two germline ends.

The chain joins TRBV10-3 to TRBJ2-2; 9 bases line up with TRBD1. The CDR3 sequence is 13 residues long. The junction had 7 bases not matched to a gene; V was cut back by 10 bases and J by 7 bases. CDR1 is ENHRY and CDR2 is SYGVKD in the germline V gene. For the CDR3, the DNA is TGTGCCAGCAACCGGGACAGGGACGGGGAGCTGTTTTTT. Translation: CASNRDRDGELFF.